A single sample gave rise to the 20 T cell receptor beta chains below, sequenced in a study of T cells in Graves' hyperthyroidism and ophthalmopathy. Authors of the study amplified TCR beta CDR3 regions from RNA transcripts. HTBI primers were the set used in a first-round RT-PCR of the TCR CDR3. Using its own MiXCR run on the multiplex PCR reads, TCRdb lists one record per CDR3 protein. The sample has hundreds of thousands of distinct CDR3 sequences, approximately 15% seen once. What was sequenced was blood. These receptor sequences come from a woman between 50 and 59 years old with Graves' ophthalmopathy.

This clonotype has a count of ten or more. This rearrangement joins TRBV12-3 or TRBV12-4 to TRBJ2-1; 11 positions agree with TRBD1. The J segment lost 7 bases and the V segment lost 5 bases, leaving 10 bases of the junction unmatched. This CDR3 has 16 residues. CDR3 loop: CASSLTGQGARNEQFF. The CDR3 bases are TGTGCCAGCAGTCTAACCGGACAGGGGGCGCGGAATGAGCAGTTCTTC.

This clonotype was counted at least ten times. The rearrangement joins TRBV5-5 to TRBJ2-7; 10 bases are a match to TRBD1. The CDR3 is made up of 16 amino acids. The germline V gene encodes CDR1 SGHKS and CDR2 YYEKEE (reference sequence). V lost 3 bases, J lost 0 bases, and 6 bases stayed unmatched. Here the CDR3 DNA reads TGTGCCAGCAGCTCGCCGGGACAGGGGATCTCCTACGAGCAGTACTTC. Its translation is CASSSPGQGISYEQYF.

This clonotype occurred a few times. The chain combines TRBV6-1 with TRBJ2-2, with 10 bases that match TRBD1. The V gene's germline CDR1 is MNHNS and CDR2 SASEGT. V shed 5 bases, J shed 3 bases, and the junction held 6 bases outside the gene matches. The CDR3 has 16 amino acids. CDR3 DNA: TGTGCCAGCAGTCCCTGGGACAGGGGTTACACCGGGGAGCTGTTTTTT. It translates to CASSPWDRGYTGELFF.

This clonotype showed up many times. The CDR3 is CATSARGNQPQHF. The CDR3 DNA reads TGTGCCACCAGTGCTAGGGGTAATCAGCCCCAGCATTTT. The V gene is TRBV24-1, the J gene TRBJ1-5; D might be TRBD1 (5 bases). This CDR3 has 13 amino acids. From germline, CDR1 is KGHDR and CDR2 SFDVKD. The V end was cut by 5 bases, the J end by 4 bases, with 8 bases between.

This clonotype was picked up many times. The chain combines TRBV12-3 or TRBV12-4 with TRBJ2-1, with 7 bases aligning to TRBD1. The junction had 2 bases not matched to a gene; V was cut back by 6 bases and J by 9 bases. This CDR3 comprises 11 residues. The CDR3 region is CASSTGAEQFF. In DNA form, the CDR3 reads TGTGCCAGCAGCACAGGGGCTGAGCAGTTCTTC.

V and J are TRBV29-1 and TRBJ2-3; TRBD2 aligns across 14 bases. J was trimmed by 2 bases and V by 4 bases; bases with no gene match: 8. This CDR3 is 17 amino acids long. Germline assignment: CDR1 SQVTM and CDR2 ANQGSEA. The CDR3 nucleotides are TGCAGCGTTGCCAAGCCGGGACTAGCGGGGGCCACAGATACGCAGTATTTT. Its translation: CSVAKPGLAGATDTQYF.

This clonotype came up many times. CDR3 nucleotides: TGTGCCACCAGCAGAGATTCTCGGCACGAGCAGTACTTC. Amino acids: CATSRDSRHEQYF. The J gene is TRBJ2-7, the V gene TRBV15, with D hard to call. The CDR3 runs 13 residues. The ends were cut back, 0 bases at V and 5 bases at J, with 8 bases in the middle. The germline V gene encodes CDR1 LNHNV and CDR2 YYDKDF (reference sequence). The entire variable domain, with the rest obtained from reference TRBV15 and TRBJ2-7, is as follows: DAMVIQNPRYQVTQFGKPVTLSCSQTLNHNVMYWYQQKSSQAPKLLFHYYDKDFNNEADTPDNFQSRRPNTSFCFLDIRSPGLGDTAMYLCATSRDSRHEQYFGPGTRLTVT.

The chain employs TRBV28 and TRBJ1-2; a weak D match, TRBD1 (6 bases). This CDR3 is built from 14 residues. Germline V lookup: CDR1 MDHEN, CDR2 SYDVKM. The ends were cut back, 5 bases at V and 8 bases at J, with 18 bases in the middle. CDR3 protein: CASSPTDSSRGYTF. CDR3 sequence (DNA): TGTGCCAGCAGTCCTACGGACAGTTCACGAGGCTACACCTTC.

This clonotype was observed a handful of times. V usage is TRBV15 and J usage is TRBJ2-5; D is undetermined. Germline-derived CDR1 and CDR2 are LNHNV and YYDKDF (reference sequence). The CDR3 is 12 residues long. V shed 0 bases and J shed 7 bases, with 6 bases lying between them. The CDR3 sequence is CATSRDSGTQYF. CDR3 DNA: TGTGCCACCAGCAGAGATTCTGGGACCCAGTACTTC. The full variable domain, completed using reference TRBV15 and TRBJ2-5, is DAMVIQNPRYQVTQFGKPVTLSCSQTLNHNVMYWYQQKSSQAPKLLFHYYDKDFNNEADTPDNFQSRRPNTSFCFLDIRSPGLGDTAMYLCATSRDSGTQYFGPGTRLLVL.

In its sample, this clonotype was seen a few times. The final CDR3 position lacks the conserved phenylalanine or tryptophan, pointing to a likely read error. The chain employs TRBV28 and TRBJ2-7; D gene unclear. Germline assignment: CDR1 MDHEN and CDR2 SYDVKM. The CDR3 runs 14 residues. Between the trimmed V and J ends, which lost 4 bases and 0 bases, there was a span of 10 bases. CDR3 sequence reads: CASSSSGSSYEQYL. For the CDR3, the DNA is TGTGCCAGCAGTTCGTCGGGCTCCTCCTACGAGCAGTACCTC.

This clonotype was seen repeatedly, ten times or more. This sequence joins TRBV5-6 and TRBJ1-2; no firm D call. Germline V gene lookup returns CDR1 SGHDT and CDR2 YYEEEE. V was trimmed by 4 bases and J by 4 bases, leaving 17 bases between them. The CDR3 length is 15 residues. Written as DNA, the CDR3 is TGTGCCAGCAGCACCACCACGGGTCCGTTCTATGGCTACACCTTC. Translation: CASSTTTGPFYGYTF.

This clonotype was seen ten or more times. This chain uses TRBV24-1 with TRBJ2-5, with no clear D. Germline V lookup: CDR1 KGHDR, CDR2 SFDVKD. V was pared by 7 bases and J by 2 bases, with 13 bases between. This CDR3 spans 14 amino acids. As DNA, the CDR3 is TGTGCCACCAGCCCGGCAGGCCAGCAAGAGACCCAGTACTTC. Translating gives CATSPAGQQETQYF.

The chain links TRBV5-1 to TRBJ2-2, with D possibly matching TRBD1 (6 bases). CDR1 SGHRS and CDR2 YFSETQ come from the germline V gene. V dropped 0 bases and J dropped 4 bases, with 10 bases sitting between them. This CDR3 contains 15 residues. The CDR3 is CASSLDPQGTGELFF. The DNA for the CDR3 is TGCGCCAGCAGCTTGGACCCACAGGGCACCGGGGAGCTGTTTTTT.

In this sample, this clonotype turned up a few times. This chain connects TRBV30 to TRBJ2-1; D call uncertain. Trimming left V 3 bases short and J 0 bases short, with 12 bases between. The CDR3 loop spans 15 amino acids. Per germline, CDR1 GTSNPN and CDR2 SVGIG (reference sequence). The CDR3 sequence: CAWRGYTSSYNEQFF. CDR3 bases: TGTGCCTGGAGGGGGTACACCTCCTCCTACAATGAGCAGTTCTTC.

In its sample, this clonotype was seen many times. This sequence joins TRBV28 and TRBJ1-1; D might be TRBD1 (5 bases). From germline, CDR1 is MDHEN and CDR2 SYDVKM. The CDR3 extends over 15 amino acids. Trimming took 7 bases from V and 1 from J, leaving 16 bases between them. CDR3 coding DNA: TGTGCCAGCACCTCAAGGGGCGGAGGGAACACTGAAGCTTTCTTT. As protein: CASTSRGGGNTEAFF. The full variable domain, rest sourced from reference TRBV28 and TRBJ1-1, is DVKVTQSSRYLVKRTGEKVFLECVQDMDHENMFWYRQDPGLGLRLIYFSYDVKMKEKGDIPEGYSVSREKKERFSLILESASTNQTSMYLCASTSRGGGNTEAFFGQGTRLTVV.

This clonotype was counted at least ten times. In DNA form, the CDR3 reads TGTGCCAGCAAACAGGGGGCGGGAAGCACTGAAGCTTTCTTT. It translates to CASKQGAGSTEAFF. V and J are TRBV2 and TRBJ1-1; 9 bases map to TRBD1. Germline V gene data show CDR1 as SNHLY and CDR2 as FYNNEI. The V and J ends lost 7 bases and 4 bases, in that order; junction bases with no gene match: 7. The CDR3 totals 14 residues.

This clonotype was counted only a few times. The gene calls are TRBV6-2 or TRBV6-3 and TRBJ2-1, with D possibly TRBD1 on 5 matching bases. Germline V gene sequence: CDR1 MNHEY, CDR2 SVGEGT. The CDR3 runs 15 residues. The V end lost 6 bases, the J end lost 0 bases, and 12 bases lay between the germline ends. The CDR3 protein is CASSRAAHSYNEQFF. The CDR3 DNA reads as TGTGCCAGCAGCAGGGCAGCCCACTCCTACAATGAGCAGTTCTTC.

This clonotype was observed a single time. V is TRBV27 and J is TRBJ1-3; D is unresolved. Germline lookup yields CDR1 MNHEY and CDR2 SMNVEV (reference sequence). The CDR3 spans 13 residues. V was pared by 5 bases and J by 4 bases, with 9 bases between. The CDR3 sequence: CASSAVRGNTIYF. In DNA form, the CDR3 reads TGTGCCAGCAGTGCCGTACGGGGAAACACCATATATTTT.

The table lists this clonotype with many counts. V gene TRBV5-1 combines with J gene TRBJ1-2, with D tentatively TRBD1 (6 bases). This CDR3 has 16 amino acids. The V gene lost 0 bases and the J gene lost 9 bases, with 21 bases spanning the gap. Germline V gene sequence: CDR1 SGHRS, CDR2 YFSETQ. The CDR3 DNA follows: TGCGCCAGCAGCTTGGCCTTGGGGGCTTCGCTATTGAGCTACACCTTC. Its protein is CASSLALGASLLSYTF.

This clonotype has at least ten counts. The V gene is TRBV28, the J gene TRBJ2-1, with D possibly being TRBD1 or TRBD2 (6 bases each). Germline V gene lookup returns CDR1 MDHEN and CDR2 SYDVKM. This CDR3 has 18 amino acids. V dropped 3 bases and J dropped 0 bases, with 18 bases sitting between them. CDR3 in amino acids: CASSFGGGRISSYNEQFF. CDR3 in DNA: TGTGCCAGCAGTTTTGGAGGGGGGCGGATCAGCTCCTACAATGAGCAGTTCTTC.